Sequencing of this T cell receptor beta chain was carried out in a study of shared clonotypes between healthy human individuals. Whole-study results and caveats: Among non-shared clonotypes, generation probabilities were lower than among those shared by all four donors.

On this clone itself: Its antigen remains unknown.

Measured with immunoSEQ multiplex PCR; TCRdb has only the in-frame clones, and not every one. Found here are fewer than 850,000 clones, roughly 88% of them singletons; the top ten hold about a third. The donor population consisted of healthy HIV-negative adults with no recent acute infections or vaccinations. Trimming pared 5 bases from V and 8 bases from J, leaving 19 bases between. This CDR3 has 14 amino acids. Germline values: CDR1 SGHRS, CDR2 YFSETQ. Sequenced input: memory CD8+ T cells from PBMCs. The subset was: CD45RO+ cells pooled with CCR7-negative TemRA cells. The receptor was derived from a man aged 18 to 29 in good health. Some clones in this sample may be carry-over from other donors' samples. The rearrangement links TRBV5-1 to TRBJ1-1; unclear D gene. The CDR3, as DNA: TGCGCCAGCAGGACGGACTACGAGGCAGGAGAAGCTTTCTTT. As protein: CASRTDYEAGEAFF. Full variable domain (rest looked up from reference TRBV5-1 and TRBJ1-1): KAGVTQTPRYLIKTRGQQVTLSCSPISGHRSVSWYQQTPGQGLQFLFEYFSETQRNKGNFPGRFSGRQFSNSRSEMNVSTLELGDSALYLCASRTDYEAGEAFFGQGTRLTVV.